A selection of T cell receptor beta chains follows, all from one sample in a study of T cells expressing NK-cell markers. TCRdb reprocessed the 5' RACE reads, with one entry per CDR3 protein and no DNA. The record lists 440,000 or so distinct CDR3 sequences, of which the ten most abundant hold 7.3%. The sample consisted of blood T cells: a sorted CD56 or NKG2C T cell subset, CD4+ or CD8+ T cells, or bulk PBMC T cells (not recorded which). The source is a woman between 18 and 69 years old in good health. CDR3s include the opening cysteine and the closing phenylalanine or tryptophan.

v_call: TRBV12-3/TRBV12-4
j_call: TRBJ1-1
cdr3_aa: CASSFLRGTTEAFF

v_call: TRBV12-3/TRBV12-4
j_call: TRBJ2-3
cdr3_aa: CASSSTSGGRATDTQYF

v_call: TRBV5-1
j_call: TRBJ2-5
cdr3_aa: CASRLAAQETQYF

v_call: TRBV18
j_call: TRBJ1-5
cdr3_aa: CASSSPGTRRQPQHF

v_call: TRBV7-9
j_call: TRBJ2-7
cdr3_aa: CASSAPGLYEQYF

v_call: TRBV11-2
j_call: TRBJ1-2
cdr3_aa: CASSEAVGNGYTF

v_call: TRBV12-3/TRBV12-4
j_call: TRBJ2-5
cdr3_aa: CASSFGVGSGDQETQYF

v_call: TRBV12-3/TRBV12-4
j_call: TRBJ1-3
cdr3_aa: CASTVGDGNTIYF

v_call: TRBV7-8
j_call: TRBJ2-1
cdr3_aa: CASSLGHTFNEQFF

v_call: TRBV9
j_call: TRBJ2-1
cdr3_aa: CASSAPPGSYNEQFF

v_call: TRBV9
j_call: TRBJ2-4
cdr3_aa: CASSVDPLGDIQYF

v_call: TRBV6-1
j_call: TRBJ1-1
cdr3_aa: CASSRTSGALGTEAFF

v_call: TRBV28
j_call: TRBJ2-2
cdr3_aa: CASSYSSGGTGPTGELFF

v_call: TRBV4-3
j_call: TRBJ2-2
cdr3_aa: CASSQASTPNTGELFF

v_call: TRBV30
j_call: TRBJ1-6
cdr3_aa: CAWSNIRSNSPLHF

v_call: TRBV10-3
j_call: TRBJ2-3
cdr3_aa: CAITGQEGDTQYF

v_call: TRBV20-1
j_call: TRBJ1-4
cdr3_aa: CSARGAFANEKLFF

v_call: TRBV5-1
j_call: TRBJ1-1
cdr3_aa: CASSLKGVEAFF